This section outlines one T cell receptor (beta chain) sequence together with its context. The antigen this receptor binds is unknown. No per-base quality is available; no much larger clone lies one base away. The cohort was made up of around 720 healthy bone marrow donors. Cohort members were all nominally healthy when sampled, although unrecorded immune exposures were likely present. The donor tested CMV seronegative and was one of the 352 seronegative cohort members. A peripheral blood sample was provided by each donor, and peripheral blood mononuclear cells were used for TCR beta sequencing. Genomic DNA was extracted from the blood cell samples with the Qiagen DNeasy Blood Extraction Kit. The source of the sample is a study of cytomegalovirus exposure and HLA in healthy donors (dated by TCRdb to 2016 to 2017). Regarding the study in general: According to an earlier analysis of 587 of the donors, 200 million or so T cells yielded 117 million unique TCR beta sequences and 276 Gb of sequence data. Of the 398 genotyped donors, over 70% fell in the genetic ancestry cluster associated with self-reported Caucasian donors. The study combined high-throughput TCR immunosequencing, statistical association of individual TCRs with disease status, and machine learning to predict cytomegalovirus infection status. In a later genetic analysis, genome-wide SNP genotypes for about three fifths of the roughly 670 donors were used, and that subset was treated as a discovery cohort. All discovery cohort repertoires had been generated on a single sequencing platform. To study patterns of TCR occurrence, a later analysis re-analyzed previously published TCR beta repertoires from 550 to 800 donors and added high-resolution HLA genotyping. Rather than drawing on any new phenotypic data, the later analysis identified candidate immune exposures from TCR beta sequences and the way those sequences occurred across donors. Among 300 to 450 genotyped donors of the cohort, an average of approximately 240,000 unique TCR beta nucleotide sequences were sequenced per donor, roughly a sixth of them non-productive. Typing coverage differed by locus: A, B, C, DRB1 and DQB1 were typed in roughly 629-640 donors, DQA1 in around 500, DPA1 in some 600, and DPB1 in approximately 450. Alongside the repertoire data, information on donor age, sex, ethnicity and CMV serostatus was compiled. An earlier analysis of around 580 of the donors used high-throughput TCR beta sequencing to judge whether each TCR beta V gene segment behaved as functional or pseudogenic. The study used immunosequencing to profile the T cell repertoires of 666 subjects and linked those repertoires to cytomegalovirus serostatus. The study was designed to test whether signatures of past pathogen exposure could be identified by cataloging public T cell receptors. Both class I and class II loci were covered by HLA typing, at four-digit resolution. Approximately 310 gigabases of sequencing data and about 92 million unique TCR sequences made up an early release that covered 500 to 700 HLA-typed donors. Roughly 5 DR-DQ haplotypes were handled as single units for association and clustering, since linkage in the cohort was strong. Along with the roughly 610-subject first cohort, a separate validation cohort of 120 different subjects was used.

Libraries were built with the immunoSEQ multiplex PCR assay. A mixture of 60 forward primers for TCR Vbeta segments and 13 reverse primers for TCR Jbeta segments was used in the multiplex PCR. Amplification of the CDR3 region of rearranged TCR beta genes was performed with a multiplex PCR assay on genomic DNA. The Illumina HiSeq System was used to sequence the amplified TCR beta libraries as 87-base-pair reads. The study's processing was this. In a later analysis, tens of millions of unique TCR beta chains were counted across the approximately 670 repertoires, and roughly 11 million of these chains were shared by at least two donors. A nearest-neighbor algorithm error-corrected the raw reads and collapsed the reads into unique sequences, merging closely related sequences to remove PCR and sequencing errors. V, D and J gene segments were assigned by aligning CDR3 sequences to IMGT reference sequences. For a sequence to be retained, a match of at least six nucleotides to both a V gene segment and a J gene segment was required. Rearrangements were called productive when the CDR3 lacked stop codons and stayed in frame with V and J; all others were non-productive. Following IMGT convention, CDR3 was defined as the stretch from the second conserved V-encoded cysteine to the conserved J-encoded phenylalanine. The earlier analysis of about 530 of the donors excluded any sequence lacking an unambiguous match to a single V gene segment. In an earlier analysis of around 600 of the donors, V segments were called functional above 56.7% productive rearrangements and were called segregating when the between-donor standard deviation exceeded 5%. A statistical classification framework was built to diagnose cytomegalovirus status from the catalog of TCR beta chain sequences. A later analysis assigned V and J genes by comparing TCR nucleotide sequences with IMGT/GENE-DB human TR gene sequences. The TCRdist pipeline was used in a later analysis to assign CDR3 sequences and most-parsimonious VDJ recombination scenarios. In a later analysis, every TCR beta chain was defined by the combination of its CDR3 amino acid sequence and its V-gene family, and reads without a unique V-gene family were dropped. A later analysis removed several hundred highly shared, low-generation-probability nucleotide sequences to deal with suspected cross-contamination and a sequencing artifact. In a later analysis, a clonal expansion index for each public chain was calculated from normalized within-repertoire ranks of inferred template counts. Generation probabilities in a later analysis came from a VDJ recombination model fitted to out-of-frame rearrangements, and those results were checked against IGoR. Hypergeometric tests were used in a later analysis to score TCR-TCR, TCR-HLA and TCR-CMV co-occurrence, with a repertoire-size bias correction applied to the TCR pairs. A later analysis estimated false discovery rates by permuting HLA or CMV assignments 20 times. A later analysis grouped co-occurring TCRs with DBSCAN, adding TCRdist sequence similarity when clustering within HLA-allele-positive subsets. Repertoires with fewer than 30,000 or more than 120,000 public chains were left out of co-occurrence clustering, as were about 5 repertoires with anomalous nucleotide sharing. TCRdb re-hosts the immuneACCESS table, in-frame sequences only. Its copies lack some clones; in the studies checked, an unresolved V gene accounts for under half of them, and the cause for the rest is not known. The DNA was the basis for D and trimming; V, J and clone size are from that table. The sample includes hundreds of thousands of clones, with more than 65% observed a single time. The ten largest clones take up 1.5% to 2% of the sample.

The study at large found these results: When HLA alleles, especially DR and DQ, strongly co-occurred, TCR associations were difficult to assign to individual alleles. In a later analysis, TCR association rates were found to vary across HLA loci, with the most associated TCRs seen for DRB1 alleles and the fewest for HLA-C alleles. A cluster of highly shared sequence variants was judged likely to represent a technical artifact of the sequencing pipeline. Because HLA typing was missing for some donors at each locus, association tests included only the typed subset. A later genetic analysis reported fewer N-insertions in productive TCRs among donors in an Asian-associated ancestry cluster than the 666-donor mean. Compared with equally common non-associated chains, HLA-associated TCR beta chains in a later analysis were more clonally expanded and had lower generation probabilities. At a false discovery rate of 0.05, a later analysis linked 15,000 to 20,000 TCR beta sequences to specific HLA alleles. This cohort had only TCR beta chains sequenced, and the lack of alpha or paired-chain data limited which features could be detected. Most TCR sequences were observed very rarely across donors, whereas some public TCRs were present in many individuals. According to a later analysis, most CMV-associated TCR beta chains appeared to be HLA-restricted, and the HLA associations seemed to be driven largely by CMV exposure. Presence/absence analyses assumed roughly uniform sequencing depth across donors, an assumption that may not hold. An association between a missense DCLRE1C variant and V-gene and J-gene trimming of TCR beta chains was found in a later genetic analysis and replicated in an independent cohort. The classifier was reported to diagnose cytomegalovirus status with high specificity and sensitivity in both the original cohort and the validation cohort. Immune exposure information for the cohort was limited to CMV serostatus. Correlated functional status among segregating V segments might reflect linkage disequilibrium, but an unknown experimental factor could not be ruled out. In vitro tests confirmed that three of the cytomegalovirus-associated TCR beta chains recognize cytomegalovirus antigens. According to a later analysis, parvovirus B19, influenza, CMV and Epstein-Barr virus appeared linked to several top co-occurrence clusters. The earlier analysis of some 540 of the donors excluded some 15 rarely observed V segments, including chromosome 9 orphons, because counts were too low. A further reported finding was that TCR beta sequences accurately predicted the HLA-A and HLA-B alleles for most subjects in the first cohort. The study listed approximately 150 TCR beta chains as associated with cytomegalovirus. An earlier analysis of approximately 540 of the donors showed that most TCR beta V segments appeared in productive rearrangements either about 87% or about 30% of the time, which broadly matched IMGT annotations. The authors suggested that the approach could potentially be generalized to other disease states and immunological phenotypes.

The receptor comes from a woman younger than 45 in good health and CMV-seronegative. Sequencing was carried out using PBMCs.

The nucleotides read TGTGCCAGCAGCCAGGCGGGGACAGGGGGACGTGGCTACACCTTC. The encoded protein is CASSQAGTGGRGYTF. The sequence joins TRBV14 to TRBJ1-2; TRBD1 matches 11 bases in the middle. V has 3 bases trimmed and J has 7 bases trimmed; junction bases matching no gene number 7. The CDR3 covers 15 residues, taking in both the cysteine and the phenylalanine. The CDR3 DNA has 45 bases and is translated from base 1. According to the germline V gene, CDR1 reads SGHDN and CDR2 reads FVKESK. The CDR3, completed at both ends by the reference TRBV14 and TRBJ1-2 genes, gives the full variable domain EAGVTQFPSHSVIEKGQTVTLRCDPISGHDNLYWYRRVMGKEIKFLLHFVKESKQDESGMPNNRFLAERTGGTYSTLKVQPAELEDSGVYFCASSQAGTGGRGYTFGSGTRLTVV.